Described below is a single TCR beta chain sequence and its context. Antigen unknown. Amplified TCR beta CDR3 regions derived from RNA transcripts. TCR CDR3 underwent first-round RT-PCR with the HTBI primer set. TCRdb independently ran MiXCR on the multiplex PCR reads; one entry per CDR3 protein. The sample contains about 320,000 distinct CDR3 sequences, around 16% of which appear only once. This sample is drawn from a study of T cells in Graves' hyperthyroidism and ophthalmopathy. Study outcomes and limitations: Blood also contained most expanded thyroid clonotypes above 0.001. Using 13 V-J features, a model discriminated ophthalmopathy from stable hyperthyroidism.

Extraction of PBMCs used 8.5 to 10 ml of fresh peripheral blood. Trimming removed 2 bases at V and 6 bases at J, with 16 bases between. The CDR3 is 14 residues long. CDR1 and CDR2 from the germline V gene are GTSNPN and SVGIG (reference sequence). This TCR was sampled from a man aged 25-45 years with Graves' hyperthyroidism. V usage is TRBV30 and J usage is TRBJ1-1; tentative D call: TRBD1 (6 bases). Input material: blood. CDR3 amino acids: CAWSRVGGLSEAFF. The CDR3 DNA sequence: TGTGCCTGGAGTCGGGTAGGGGGATTGTCTGAAGCTTTCTTT.